A single sample gave rise to the 6 T cell receptor beta chains below, sequenced in a study of T cell repertoires in cytomegalovirus infection. The antigens for these receptors are not known. TCRdb itself ran the reads through MiXCR, one entry per CDR3 protein. The table has 450,000 to 600,000 distinct CDR3 sequences, 25% to 35% seen once. Sequenced material: cultured PBMCs, taken from culture after CMV antigen stimulation. These receptors originate from a human donor in good health (CMV status not recorded). Some clones in this sample may be carry-over from other donors' samples.

The chain employs TRBV28 and TRBJ2-2; D perhaps matches TRBD1 (5 bases). CDR1 is MDHEN and CDR2 is SYDVKM in the germline V gene. This CDR3 spans 13 amino acids. V shed 3 bases and J shed 6 bases, with 8 bases lying between them. CDR3 DNA sequence: TGTGCCAGCAGTTTCAGGGTGGCCGGGGAGCTGTTTTTT. Residues: CASSFRVAGELFF. Looking up the rest from reference TRBV28 and TRBJ2-2 gives the full variable domain: DVKVTQSSRYLVKRTGEKVFLECVQDMDHENMFWYRQDPGLGLRLIYFSYDVKMKEKGDIPEGYSVSREKKERFSLILESASTNQTSMYLCASSFRVAGELFFGEGSRLTVL.

This clonotype was seen many times. This chain links TRBV7-2 with TRBJ1-2; possibly TRBD1 for D (6 bases). The germline V gene encodes CDR1 SGHTA and CDR2 FQGNSA. CDR3 size: 14 residues. Trimming shortened V by 4 bases and J by 7 bases, and 16 bases separated the two germline ends. This chain's CDR3 is CASSYLGAGAGYTF. DNA of the CDR3: TGTGCCAGCAGCTACCTGGGGGCAGGGGCTGGCTACACCTTC.

About this clonotype itself: One junction end disagrees with the germline gene, perhaps due to a read error. This chain uses TRBV6-2 or TRBV6-3 with TRBJ1-1; weak D call: TRBD1 (6 bases). The CDR3 spans 16 residues. Looked up from germline, CDR1 is MNHEY and CDR2 is SVGEGT. The CDR3 loop reads CASSYSTQGLNTDAFF. The CDR3 bases are TGTGCCAGCAGTTACTCAACACAGGGCTTGAACACTGACGCTTTCTTT.

This clonotype was seen many times. The J gene is TRBJ2-7, the V gene TRBV7-2, with D perhaps TRBD1 (6 bases). Germline-derived CDR1 and CDR2 are SGHTA and FQGNSA. V was trimmed by 5 bases and J by 2 bases, leaving 7 bases between them. This CDR3 has 12 residues. The CDR3 DNA follows: TGTGCCAGCAGCGCAGGGGCCTACGAGCAGTACGTC. Translating it yields CASSAGAYEQYV.

J is TRBJ2-3 and V is TRBV5-1; no clear D. V lost 4 bases and J 6 bases, leaving 9 bases between the germline ends. Germline loops: CDR1 SGHRS, CDR2 YFSETQ. The CDR3 covers 12 residues. This chain's CDR3 is CASSEREDTQYF. DNA for the CDR3: TGCGCCAGCAGCGAGCGTGAGGATACGCAGTATTTT.

This chain uses TRBV7-3 with TRBJ2-2; 7 nucleotides line up with TRBD2. V was clipped by 5 bases and J by 7 bases; unmatched bases: 13. Germline V gene data show CDR1 as SGHTA and CDR2 as FQGTGA. The CDR3 covers 16 residues. This CDR3 is CASSPLGGRRIGELFF. CDR3 DNA: TGTGCCAGCAGCCCGTTGGGCGGGAGACGAATCGGGGAGCTGTTTTTT.